This TCR beta chain was sequenced for a study of blood T cell repertoires in COVID-19. V trimming: 2 bases; J trimming: 3 bases; junction bases outside the gene matches: 10. The CDR3 spans 18 residues. Per germline, CDR1 KGHDR and CDR2 SFDVKD. The study assigned cohorts using participant-reported clinical history. Produced via immunoSEQ multiplex PCR; TCRdb's table is partial and in-frame only. The repertoire holds approximately 220,000 clones, about nine tenths seen once, with around 3.5% in the top ten. V and J are TRBV24-1 and TRBJ1-2; TRBD1 aligns across 11 bases. This TCR was sampled from a woman in her thirties or forties with acute COVID-19. Sequenced sample: PBMCs or T cells enriched from blood (not recorded which). CDR3 sequence: CATSDSDRGQRSYYGYTF. The CDR3 DNA reads as TGTGCCACCAGTGATTCGGACAGGGGGCAACGGTCCTACTATGGCTACACCTTC.